The 3 T cell receptor beta chains given below trace back to one sample, sequenced in a study of blood T cell repertoires in COVID-19. Sequencing used immunoSEQ multiplex PCR; TCRdb keeps in-frame clones, though not all of them. The repertoire consists of about 170,000 clones, with approximately 80% occurring once and the leading ten covering about 8.1%. Sequenced: peripheral blood. The receptor source for this set is an elderly woman with COVID-19, enrolled during active disease.

The V call is TRBV15, the J call TRBJ1-4; D is ambiguous. Germline V gives CDR1 LNHNV, CDR2 YYDKDF (reference sequence). Trimming removed 2 bases from V and 8 bases from J, with 9 bases in between. The CDR3 has 13 amino acids. The CDR3: CATSRNEAEKLFF. CDR3 sequence (DNA): TGTGCCACCAGCAGAAATGAGGCGGAAAAACTGTTTTTT.

This clone appeared once. This chain connects TRBV5-1 to TRBJ2-2; 7 nucleotides agree with TRBD1. Germline V gives CDR1 SGHRS, CDR2 YFSETQ. V shed 3 bases and J 4 bases; nucleotides not matched to a gene: 3. The length of the CDR3 is 14 residues. The CDR3 reads CASSWGTATGELFF. In nucleotides, the CDR3 is TGCGCCAGCAGCTGGGGGACAGCCACCGGGGAGCTGTTTTTT.

V is TRBV6-5 and J is TRBJ2-1; maybe TRBD2 (6 bases). This CDR3 has 15 residues. The germline gives CDR1 MNHEY, CDR2 SVGAGI. V shed 5 bases and J shed 5 bases, with 16 bases lying between them. The CDR3 reads CASSPRGRGNNEQFF. The CDR3 nucleotides are TGTGCCAGCAGTCCCCGAGGGCGGGGAAACAATGAGCAGTTCTTC.